The present TCR beta chain was sequenced within a study of cytomegalovirus exposure and HLA in healthy donors (dated by TCRdb to 2015 to 2018). About the investigation overall: An earlier analysis of approximately 640 of the donors reported 250 to 300 Gb of sequence data and about 100 million unique TCR beta sequences from about 180 million T cells. The number of typed donors differed by locus: about 620-640 for A, B, C, DRB1 and DQB1; 500 to 550 for DQA1; some 610 for DPA1; and 450 to 480 for DPB1. Every repertoire in the discovery cohort had been generated on one and the same sequencing platform. To study patterns of TCR occurrence, a later analysis re-analyzed previously published TCR beta repertoires from hundreds of donors and added high-resolution HLA genotyping. Among almost 400 genotyped donors of the cohort, an average of approximately 240,000 unique TCR beta nucleotide sequences were sequenced per donor, roughly a sixth of them non-productive. An earlier analysis of nearly 600 of the donors applied high-throughput TCR beta sequencing to assess whether each TCR beta V gene segment acted as functional or pseudogenic. The study was designed to test whether signatures of past pathogen exposure could be identified by cataloging public T cell receptors. Donor age, sex, ethnicity and CMV serostatus were collected together with the repertoire data. A later genetic analysis used genome-wide SNP genotypes for about 60% of the roughly 670 donors, treating that subset as a discovery cohort. Rather than using new phenotypic data, the later analysis identified candidate immune exposures from TCR beta sequences and from how often those sequences occurred across donors. Of the 350 to 400 genotyped donors, roughly 85% fell in the genetic ancestry cluster associated with self-reported Caucasian donors. An early release that covered around 590 HLA-typed donors contained about 290 gigabases of sequencing data and about 93 million unique TCR sequences. The study combined high-throughput TCR immunosequencing, statistical association of individual TCRs with disease status, and machine learning to predict cytomegalovirus infection status. The study used immunosequencing to profile the T cell repertoires of more than 650 subjects and linked those repertoires to cytomegalovirus serostatus. In addition to the first cohort of about 650 subjects, a separate validation cohort of approximately 120 different subjects was used. About five DR-DQ haplotypes were handled as single units for association and clustering because linkage in the cohort was strong. HLA typing included class I and class II loci at four-digit resolution. Study-level results and caveats: According to a later genetic analysis, donors in an Asian-associated ancestry cluster had fewer N-insertions in productive TCRs than the approximately 700-donor mean. The study gave a list of 150 to 200 TCR beta chains associated with cytomegalovirus. An earlier analysis of approximately 590 of the donors showed that most TCR beta V segments appeared in productive rearrangements either about 87% or about 30% of the time, which broadly matched IMGT annotations. V-gene and J-gene trimming of TCR beta chains was associated with a missense DCLRE1C variant in a later genetic analysis, and the association was replicated in an independent cohort. A later analysis associated approximately 17,000 TCR beta sequences with specific HLA alleles at a false discovery rate of 0.05. Three of the identified cytomegalovirus-associated TCR beta chains were confirmed in vitro to be specific for cytomegalovirus antigens. A cluster of highly shared sequence variants was judged likely to be a technical artifact of the sequencing pipeline. Most TCR sequences were seen in very few donors, while some public TCRs were found in many individuals. Correlated functional status among segregating V segments might be attributable to linkage disequilibrium, but an unknown experimental factor could not be ruled out. According to a later analysis, TCR association rates differed among HLA loci, with DRB1 alleles showing the most associated TCRs and HLA-C alleles showing the fewest. According to the authors, the approach could potentially be generalized to other disease states and immunological phenotypes. Presence/absence analyses assumed roughly uniform sequencing depth across donors, an assumption that may not hold. This cohort had only TCR beta chains sequenced, and the lack of alpha or paired-chain data limited which features could be detected. Because HLA typing was missing for some donors at each locus, association tests included only the typed subset. A further reported finding was that TCR beta sequences accurately predicted the HLA-A and HLA-B alleles for most subjects in the first cohort. Over 15 rarely observed V segments, including chromosome 9 orphons, were excluded from the earlier analysis of some 590 of the donors because counts were too low. When HLA alleles, especially DR and DQ, strongly co-occurred, attributing TCR associations to individual alleles was difficult. In both the original and validation cohorts, the classifier was reported to diagnose cytomegalovirus status with high specificity and sensitivity. Some IMGT-functional V segments, including TRBV6-2 and TRBV6-3, could not be told apart with the 87-base-pair reads, so those segments were excluded. According to a later analysis, most CMV-associated TCR beta chains appeared to be HLA-restricted, and the HLA associations seemed to be driven largely by CMV exposure. In a later analysis, HLA-associated TCR beta chains were found to be more clonally expanded and to have lower generation probabilities than equally common non-associated chains. Several of the top co-occurrence clusters appeared to be linked to parvovirus B19, influenza, CMV and Epstein-Barr virus, according to a later analysis. The only immune exposure information available for the cohort was CMV serostatus.

CDR1 and CDR2 were assigned from the germline V gene as SGHTA and FQGNSA. Trimming takes 5 bases off V and 3 bases off J; junction bases not matched to a gene: 7. The CDR3 holds 14 amino acids from the cysteine to the phenylalanine. Just CDR3 DNA is preserved here, 42 bases in frame from base 1. The cohort consisted of some 730 healthy bone marrow donors. All cohort members were sampled while nominally healthy, although unrecorded immune exposures were likely present. The donor tested CMV seronegative and was one of the 352 seronegative cohort members. A peripheral blood sample was collected from each donor, and TCR beta sequencing was performed on peripheral blood mononuclear cells. The Qiagen DNeasy Blood Extraction Kit was used to extract genomic DNA from the blood cell samples. Libraries were made using the immunoSEQ multiplex PCR assay. For the multiplex PCR, a mixture combining 60 forward primers for TCR Vbeta segments and 13 reverse primers for TCR Jbeta segments was used. The CDR3 region of rearranged TCR beta genes was amplified from genomic DNA by a multiplex PCR assay. The amplified TCR beta libraries were sequenced on the Illumina HiSeq System as 87-base-pair reads. Turning to the authors' computational methods: A later analysis counted about 80 million unique TCR beta chains across the roughly 700 repertoires, and roughly 11 million of these chains were shared by at least two donors. Raw reads were error-corrected and collapsed into unique sequences by a nearest-neighbor algorithm in which closely related sequences were merged to remove PCR and sequencing errors. V, D and J gene segments were assigned by aligning CDR3 sequences to IMGT reference sequences. Each retained sequence needed at least a six-nucleotide match to both a V gene segment and a J gene segment. A rearrangement counted as productive if the CDR3 had no stop codons and remained in frame with V and J, and every other rearrangement counted as non-productive. Following IMGT convention, CDR3 was defined as the stretch from the second conserved V-encoded cysteine to the conserved J-encoded phenylalanine. The earlier analysis of some 600 of the donors excluded sequences that lacked an unambiguous match to a single V gene segment. In an earlier analysis of some 590 of the donors, a V segment was called functional when productive rearrangements were above 56.7%, and segregating when the standard deviation between donors exceeded 5%. A statistical classification framework was developed to diagnose cytomegalovirus status using the catalog of TCR beta chain sequences. V and J gene assignment, in a later analysis, came from comparing TCR nucleotide sequences with IMGT/GENE-DB human TR gene sequences. The TCRdist pipeline was used in a later analysis to assign CDR3 sequences and most-parsimonious VDJ recombination scenarios. A later analysis defined each TCR beta chain by its CDR3 amino acid sequence plus V-gene family, and excluded reads lacking a unique V-gene family. To address suspected cross-contamination and a sequencing artifact, a later analysis removed over 500 highly shared, low-generation-probability nucleotide sequences. In a later analysis, a clonal expansion index was calculated for each public chain from normalized within-repertoire ranks of inferred template counts. In a later analysis, generation probabilities were computed using a VDJ recombination model fitted to out-of-frame rearrangements, and the results were checked against IGoR. In a later analysis, hypergeometric tests were used to score TCR-TCR, TCR-HLA and TCR-CMV co-occurrence, with a repertoire-size bias correction applied to TCR pairs. A later analysis estimated false discovery rates by permuting HLA or CMV assignments 20 times. In a later analysis, co-occurring TCRs were grouped using DBSCAN, with TCRdist sequence similarity added in when clustering inside HLA-allele-positive subsets. Repertoires with fewer than 30,000 or more than 120,000 public chains were left out of co-occurrence clustering, as were about 5 repertoires with anomalous nucleotide sharing. TCRdb provides this immuneACCESS table in a form limited to in-frame rearrangements. Some clones are lacking; in checked studies, under half of them reflect an unresolved V gene, and why the rest are absent is not known. D and trimming were read from the DNA, whereas the V and J calls and clone size are those reported in that table. For this sample there are 150,000 to 200,000 clones; about 90% appear just once. 0.2% to 0.3% of the sample comes from the top ten.

This clone turned up a few times. The specificity of this receptor is unknown. No base quality information exists; no much larger clone differs at one position. Recombination connected TRBV7-2 to TRBJ2-7, with 7 junctional bases fitting TRBD2. The sequencing input was PBMCs. This receptor was taken from a girl in the first two years of life in good health and CMV-seronegative. The DNA is as follows: TGTGCCAGCAGCAAATTATCTAGCGGCTACGAGCAGTACTTC. Its translation reads: CASSKLSSGYEQYF.